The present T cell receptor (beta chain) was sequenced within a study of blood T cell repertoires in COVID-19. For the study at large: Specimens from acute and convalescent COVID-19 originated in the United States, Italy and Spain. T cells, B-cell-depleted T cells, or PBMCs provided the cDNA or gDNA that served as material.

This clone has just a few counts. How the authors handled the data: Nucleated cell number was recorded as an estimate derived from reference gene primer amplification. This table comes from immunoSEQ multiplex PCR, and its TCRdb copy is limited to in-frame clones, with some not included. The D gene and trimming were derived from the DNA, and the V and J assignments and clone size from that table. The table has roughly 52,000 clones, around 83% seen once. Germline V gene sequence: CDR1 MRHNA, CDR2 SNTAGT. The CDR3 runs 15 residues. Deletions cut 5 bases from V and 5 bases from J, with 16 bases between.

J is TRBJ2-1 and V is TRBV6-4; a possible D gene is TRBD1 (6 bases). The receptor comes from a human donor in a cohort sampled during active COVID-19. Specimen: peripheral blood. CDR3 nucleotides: TGTGCCAGCAGTAGCCAGACAGGAAGGGACAATGAGCAGTTCTTC. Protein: CASSSQTGRDNEQFF.